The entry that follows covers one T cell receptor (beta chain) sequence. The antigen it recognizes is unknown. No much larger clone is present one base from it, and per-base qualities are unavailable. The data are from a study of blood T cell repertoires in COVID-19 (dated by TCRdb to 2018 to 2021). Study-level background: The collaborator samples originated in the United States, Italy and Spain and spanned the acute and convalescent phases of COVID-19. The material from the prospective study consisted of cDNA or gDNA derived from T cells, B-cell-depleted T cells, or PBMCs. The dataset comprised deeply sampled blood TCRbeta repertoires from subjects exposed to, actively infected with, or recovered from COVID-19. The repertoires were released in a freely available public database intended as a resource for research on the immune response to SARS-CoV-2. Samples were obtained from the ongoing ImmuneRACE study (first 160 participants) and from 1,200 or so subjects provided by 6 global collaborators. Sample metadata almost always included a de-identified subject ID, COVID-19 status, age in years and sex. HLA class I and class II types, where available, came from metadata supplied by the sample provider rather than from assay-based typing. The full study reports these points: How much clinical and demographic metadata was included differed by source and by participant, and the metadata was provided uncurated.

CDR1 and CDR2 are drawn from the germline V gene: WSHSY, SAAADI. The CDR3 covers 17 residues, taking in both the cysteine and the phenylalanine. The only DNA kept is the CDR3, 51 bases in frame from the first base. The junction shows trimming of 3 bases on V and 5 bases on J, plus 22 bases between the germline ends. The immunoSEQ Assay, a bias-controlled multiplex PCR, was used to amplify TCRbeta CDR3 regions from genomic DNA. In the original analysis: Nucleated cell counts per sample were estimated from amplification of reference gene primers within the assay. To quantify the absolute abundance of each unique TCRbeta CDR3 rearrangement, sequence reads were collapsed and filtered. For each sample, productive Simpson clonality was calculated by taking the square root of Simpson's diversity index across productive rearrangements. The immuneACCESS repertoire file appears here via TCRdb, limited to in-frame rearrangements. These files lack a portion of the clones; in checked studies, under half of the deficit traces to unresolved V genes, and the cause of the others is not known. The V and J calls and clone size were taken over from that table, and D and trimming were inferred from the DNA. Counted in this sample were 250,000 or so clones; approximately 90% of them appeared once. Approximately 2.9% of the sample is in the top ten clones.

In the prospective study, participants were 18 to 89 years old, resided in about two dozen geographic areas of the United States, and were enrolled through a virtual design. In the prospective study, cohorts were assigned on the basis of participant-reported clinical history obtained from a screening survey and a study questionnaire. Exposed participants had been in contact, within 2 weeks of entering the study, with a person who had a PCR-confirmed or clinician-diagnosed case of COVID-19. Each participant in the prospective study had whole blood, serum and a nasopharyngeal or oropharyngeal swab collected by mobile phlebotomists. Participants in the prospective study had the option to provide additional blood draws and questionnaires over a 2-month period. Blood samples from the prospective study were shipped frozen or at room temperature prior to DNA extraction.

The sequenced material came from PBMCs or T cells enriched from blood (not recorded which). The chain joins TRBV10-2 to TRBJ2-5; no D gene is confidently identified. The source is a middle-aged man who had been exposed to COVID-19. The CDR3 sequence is CASSDPYRDSGEETQYF. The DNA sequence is TGCGCCAGCAGTGATCCTTACCGAGACTCCGGCGAGGAGACCCAGTACTTC.